These 2 T cell receptor beta chains came from one sample sequenced in a study of OX40 agonist ivuxolimab in advanced cancers. The repertoire was sequenced with immunoSEQ multiplex PCR; TCRdb's copy has only in-frame clones and lacks some. The top ten clones hold roughly 5.5% of a sample with under 100,000 clones, 80% to 90% of them seen once. The sample consisted of CD4+ or CD8+ T cells sorted from blood, taken in a trial of the OX40 agonist ivuxolimab. These receptor sequences come from an adult with an advanced solid tumor such as melanoma, head and neck, liver or kidney cancer.

The rearrangement joins TRBV7-2 to TRBJ1-3; perhaps TRBD1 as D (6 bases). Germline V lookup: CDR1 SGHTA, CDR2 FQGNSA. V dropped 1 base and J dropped 3 bases, with 16 bases sitting between them. The CDR3 sequence is 17 residues long. CDR3 loop: CASSLVVRGQGGNTIYF. CDR3 bases: TGTGCCAGCAGCTTAGTAGTGCGGGGGCAAGGTGGAAACACCATATATTTT.

As for this clone: In the same sample, other DNA sequences code for this CDR3. J is TRBJ1-5 and V is TRBV18, with TRBD1 identical over 7 bases. The J segment lost 1 base and the V segment lost 3 bases, leaving 0 bases of the junction unmatched. Germline loops: CDR1 KGHSH, CDR2 LQKENI. The CDR3 is 14 amino acids. CDR3 in amino acids: CASSPGQSNQPQHF. The DNA for the CDR3 is TGTGCCAGCTCACCGGGACAGAGCAATCAGCCCCAGCATTTT.